Presented here are 22 T cell receptor beta chains from one specimen sequenced in a study of CD8 T cells in Susac syndrome. Random hexamers were used to reverse transcribe 0.5 to 1 ug of RNA. MiXCR, run by TCRdb on the immunoSEQ multiplex PCR reads, gives a single entry per CDR3 protein. Counted here are 50,000 or so distinct CDR3 sequences, around 93% occurring once; the ten biggest clones make up about 0.51%. Sequenced sample: CD8+ T cells from PBMCs. These receptors originate from a human donor with multiple sclerosis.

V and J are TRBV6-5 and TRBJ2-7, with 7 bases fitting TRBD2. This CDR3 comprises 13 residues. The V gene end was trimmed by 3 bases and the J gene end by 5 bases; junction bases not matched to a gene: 4. Germline V lookup: CDR1 MNHEY, CDR2 SVGAGI. The CDR3 protein is CASSYSAGDEQYF. The CDR3 DNA is TGTGCCAGCAGTTATTCTGCGGGGGACGAGCAGTACTTC.

Of note for this clonotype: Without the conserved terminal phenylalanine or tryptophan, this CDR3 likely stems from a read error. The chain is built from TRBV29-1 and TRBJ2-1, with D tentatively TRBD1 (6 bases). The germline CDR1 and CDR2 sequences are SQVTM and ANQGSEA. This CDR3 spans 13 amino acids. The germline V and J ends were trimmed by 5 bases and 7 bases, with 15 bases remaining between them. The CDR3 DNA reads as TGCAGCGTTCCGAGGACAGAGGGGAATGAGCAGTTCCTC. Protein: CSVPRTEGNEQFL.

This chain joins TRBV6-1 and TRBJ2-5, with TRBD1 matching over 7 bases. CDR3 length: 16 amino acids. Germline CDR1 MNHNS, CDR2 SASEGT. After removal of 6 bases from V and 0 bases from J, the junction contained 10 bases not matched to a gene. This chain's CDR3 is CASSPSTGEHQETQYF. CDR3 bases: TGTGCCAGCAGCCCCTCAACAGGGGAACACCAAGAGACCCAGTACTTC.

V is TRBV6-5 and J is TRBJ2-3; 7 bases match TRBD2. The CDR3 extends over 15 amino acids. V dropped 8 bases and J dropped 2; count of bases not matched to a gene: 10. Germline-derived CDR1 and CDR2 are MNHEY and SVGAGI. CDR3 bases: TGTGCCAGCGGAAATAGCGGGTTCTACACAGATACGCAGTATTTT. Its protein is CASGNSGFYTDTQYF.

The chain combines TRBV19 with TRBJ2-7, with D possibly TRBD1 on 6 matching bases. Deletions cut 5 bases from V and 1 base from J, with 12 bases between. From germline, CDR1 is LNHDA and CDR2 SQIVND (reference sequence). The CDR3 loop spans 14 amino acids. CDR3 sequence reads: CASSSGDRSYEQYF. For the CDR3, the DNA is TGTGCCAGTAGTTCAGGGGATAGATCCTACGAGCAGTACTTC. The full variable domain, completed using reference TRBV19 and TRBJ2-7, is DGGITQSPKYLFRKEGQNVTLSCEQNLNHDAMYWYRQDPGQGLRLIYYSQIVNDFQKGDIAEGYSVSREKKESFPLTVTSAQKNPTAFYLCASSSGDRSYEQYFGPGTRLTVT.

J is TRBJ2-5 and V is TRBV27, with 10 bases that match TRBD1. Germline V gene lookup returns CDR1 MNHEY and CDR2 SMNVEV (reference sequence). With V trimmed by 1 base and J by 7 bases, 12 bases remained unmatched. The CDR3 is 17 residues long. CDR3 in amino acids: CASSLWGTGARAGTQYF. CDR3 DNA: TGTGCCAGCAGTTTATGGGGGACAGGGGCCAGAGCCGGGACCCAGTACTTC.

V is TRBV19 and J is TRBJ2-7; 9 bases agree with TRBD2. CDR3 length: 16 amino acids. Germline CDR1 is LNHDA and CDR2 is SQIVND (reference sequence). V lost 5 bases to trimming and J lost 3 bases; unmatched junction nucleotides: 11. CDR3 sequence: CASSPPPGTSLYEQYF. CDR3 DNA: TGTGCCAGTAGTCCACCTCCCGGGACTAGCCTCTACGAGCAGTACTTC. Based on the CDR3 plus reference TRBV19 and TRBJ2-7, the full variable domain is DGGITQSPKYLFRKEGQNVTLSCEQNLNHDAMYWYRQDPGQGLRLIYYSQIVNDFQKGDIAEGYSVSREKKESFPLTVTSAQKNPTAFYLCASSPPPGTSLYEQYFGPGTRLTVT.

This sequence joins TRBV2 and TRBJ2-7; a weak D match, TRBD1 (6 bases). Germline CDR1 is SNHLY and CDR2 is FYNNEI. Trimming pared 11 bases from V and 5 bases from J, leaving 13 bases between. The CDR3 is 11 amino acids. For the CDR3, the DNA is TGTGCCCTTGGGGACAACCACGAGCAGTACTTC. It yields the protein CALGDNHEQYF.

V gene TRBV4-2 combines with J gene TRBJ2-3; the match to TRBD2 covers 11 bases. This CDR3 has 16 amino acids. Germline CDR1 and CDR2: LGHNA and YNFKEQ. With 3 bases clipped from V and 7 bases from J, the junction kept 9 bases outside the gene matches. The CDR3 nucleotides are TGTGCCAGCAGCCAGGCGCTAGCGGGGGGCGGAAATACGCAGTATTTT. Protein: CASSQALAGGGNTQYF.

The chain has TRBV4-2 and TRBJ2-1; 8 bases are a match to TRBD2. Germline V gene sequence: CDR1 LGHNA, CDR2 YNFKEQ. This CDR3 region has 13 residues. Trimming took 5 bases from V and 5 from J; bases not matched to a gene: 2. CDR3 DNA: TGTGCCAGCAGCGCAGCGGGGGACAATGAGCAGTTCTTC. It translates to CASSAAGDNEQFF.

For the CDR3, the DNA is TGTGCCAGCAGCCGCCAACGGGACCAGGCGACACTAGCCAAAAACATTCAGTACTTC. This gives the protein CASSRQRDQATLAKNIQYF. The V gene is TRBV3-1, the J gene TRBJ2-4, with D perhaps given as TRBD1 or TRBD2 (5 bases each). Germline V lookup: CDR1 LGHDT, CDR2 YNNKEL (reference sequence). The V and J ends lost 4 bases and 0 bases respectively, with 22 bases between them. The CDR3 has 19 residues.

The chain couples TRBV6-5 to TRBJ2-5, with D perhaps given as TRBD1 or TRBD2 (5 bases each). The CDR3 spans 13 residues. With 0 bases removed from V and 5 bases from J, the gap between germline ends came to 7 bases. CDR1 is MNHEY, CDR2 SVGAGI, per germline. The CDR3 DNA is TGTGCCAGCAGTTACTCCGGGACGGAGACCCAGTACTTC. Protein product: CASSYSGTETQYF.

The chain carries TRBV11-2 and TRBJ2-7; D is uncertain. There are 15 residues in the CDR3. Germline assignment: CDR1 SGHAT and CDR2 FQNNGV. Trimming stripped 5 bases from V and 2 bases from J, with 16 bases between. The CDR3 nucleotides read TGTGCCAGCAGCACCGGACCGGACGTCGCCTACGAGCAGTACTTC. The encoded protein is CASSTGPDVAYEQYF.

This clonotype was recorded once. The chain has TRBV7-9 and TRBJ1-5; no definite D call. Germline V gene sequence: CDR1 SEHNR, CDR2 FQNEAQ (reference sequence). The CDR3 is made up of 12 amino acids. With 4 bases removed from V and 5 bases from J, the gap between germline ends came to 6 bases. DNA of the CDR3: TGTGCCAGCAGCTCGACCCATCAGCCCCAGCATTTT. Protein: CASSSTHQPQHF.

The chain is built from TRBV30 and TRBJ2-7, with D unresolved. CDR1 GTSNPN and CDR2 SVGIG come from the germline V gene (reference sequence). This CDR3 spans 10 amino acids. V lost 3 bases and J lost 11, with 11 bases in between. CDR3 amino acids: CAWSGSREYF. The CDR3 region has the DNA TGTGCCTGGAGCGGATCCCGAGAGTACTTC.

J is TRBJ1-2 and V is TRBV3-1; D is perhaps TRBD1 (6 bases). Trimming removed 6 bases at V and 5 bases at J, with 22 bases between. Germline CDR1 and CDR2: LGHDT and YNNKEL (reference sequence). The CDR3 runs 16 residues. The CDR3 here is CASSPITRGTRYGYTF. CDR3 coding DNA: TGTGCCAGCAGTCCAATAACCCGCGGGACAAGATATGGCTACACCTTC. Full variable domain (remainder filled in from reference TRBV3-1 and TRBJ1-2): DTAVSQTPKYLVTQMGNDKSIKCEQNLGHDTMYWYKQDSKKFLKIMFSYNNKELIINETVPNRFSPKSPDKAHLNLHINSLELGDSAVYFCASSPITRGTRYGYTFGSGTRLTVV.

The chain combines TRBV5-1 with TRBJ1-2; D remains ambiguous. CDR1 is SGHRS and CDR2 is YFSETQ in the germline V gene. The CDR3 loop spans 11 amino acids. V was clipped by 4 bases and J by 6 bases, with 7 bases between them. The CDR3 nucleotides are TGCGCCAGCAGCGGTGCACATGGCTACACCTTC. This encodes CASSGAHGYTF.

The rearrangement joins TRBV29-1 to TRBJ1-2; no reliable D call. Trimming stripped 4 bases from V and 5 bases from J, with 11 bases between. Germline-derived CDR1 and CDR2 are SQVTM and ANQGSEA. CDR3 size: 12 residues. The CDR3 region is CSVAISEYGYTF. The CDR3, as DNA: TGCAGCGTTGCGATATCGGAGTATGGCTACACCTTC.

This clonotype has only one observation. This sequence joins TRBV20-1 and TRBJ2-4, with unresolved D. This CDR3 region has 17 residues. Looked up from germline, CDR1 is DFQATT and CDR2 is SNEGSKA (reference sequence). Trimming removed 5 bases from V and 0 bases from J, with 20 bases in between. The CDR3 here is CSADAPVVLKAKNIQYF. In nucleotides, the CDR3 is TGCAGTGCTGACGCGCCGGTGGTTCTTAAAGCCAAAAACATTCAGTACTTC.

The CDR3, as DNA: TGTGCCAGCAGTTTATTAGGGTACGAGACCCAGTACTTC. The encoded protein is CASSLLGYETQYF. This chain uses TRBV27 with TRBJ2-5; D uncertain. V was cut by 1 base and J by 5 bases, with 8 bases left in between. Germline-derived CDR1 and CDR2 are MNHEY and SMNVEV (reference sequence). The CDR3 totals 13 residues.

With respect to this clonotype: The junction differs from germline at one of its ends, possibly a read error. This chain links TRBV27 with TRBJ2-2; 11 positions agree with TRBD2. Germline assignment: CDR1 MNHEY and CDR2 SMNVEV (reference sequence). This CDR3 contains 16 residues. The CDR3 DNA reads as TGTACCAGCAGTCAGGGACTAGCGGTTAACACCGGGGAGCTGTTTTTT. Encoded protein: CTSSQGLAVNTGELFF.

The chain has TRBV2 and TRBJ1-5, with D tentatively TRBD1 (5 bases). Germline V lookup: CDR1 SNHLY, CDR2 FYNNEI. Trimming shortened V by 6 bases and J by 3 bases, and 12 bases separated the two germline ends. This CDR3 spans 14 amino acids. DNA for the CDR3: TGTGCCAGCAGAGCTCCGGGACCCAATCAGCCCCAGCATTTT. Protein product: CASRAPGPNQPQHF.